A single sample gave rise to the 21 T cell receptor beta chains below, sequenced in a study of T cell responses to AZD1222 COVID-19 vaccine. The repertoire was sequenced with immunoSEQ multiplex PCR; TCRdb's copy has only in-frame clones and lacks some. The sample lists 90,000 or so clones; 80% to 90% were seen once. Sequenced material: peripheral blood, taken on day 0 of AZD1222 vaccination. The source of these receptors is an adult in good health.

This clone was found once. The chain joins TRBV9 to TRBJ2-2; a weak D match, TRBD1 (6 bases). CDR1 and CDR2 from the germline V gene are SGDLS and YYNGEE. Trimming shortened V by 0 bases and J by 2 bases, and 17 bases separated the two germline ends. The CDR3 runs to 18 residues. CDR3 residues: CASSVVFSGAGNTGELFF. The CDR3 DNA is TGTGCCAGCAGCGTAGTATTTTCAGGGGCTGGAAACACCGGGGAGCTGTTTTTT.

The chain combines TRBV11-2 with TRBJ1-1; TRBD1 agrees at 9 bases. The CDR3 sequence is 14 residues long. Germline V lookup: CDR1 SGHAT, CDR2 FQNNGV. Losses at the gene ends were 1 base for V and 4 bases for J; bases not matched to a gene: 1. CDR3 region: CASSLAGQGTEAFF. CDR3 nucleotide sequence: TGTGCCAGCAGCTTAGCGGGACAGGGCACTGAAGCTTTCTTT.

V gene TRBV7-3 combines with J gene TRBJ2-6; D unresolved. The V end was cut by 2 bases, the J end by 0 bases, with 11 bases between. This CDR3 region has 17 residues. The germline V gene has CDR1 SGHTA and CDR2 FQGTGA. The DNA of the CDR3 is TGTGCCAGCAGCTTAGATAGGCCCTCCTCTGGGGCCAACGTCCTGACTTTC. It specifies CASSLDRPSSGANVLTF.

V usage is TRBV24-1 and J usage is TRBJ2-1; 11 positions agree with TRBD2. The CDR3 consists of 17 residues. Trimming removed 3 bases from V and 8 bases from J; junction bases left unmatched: 11. From germline, CDR1 is KGHDR and CDR2 SFDVKD. CDR3: CATSDVKTSGIGYEQFF. The CDR3 bases are TGTGCCACCAGTGATGTCAAGACTAGCGGGATTGGCTATGAGCAGTTCTTC.

The chain employs TRBV11-3 and TRBJ2-7; 8 bases line up with TRBD2. The germline CDR1 and CDR2 sequences are SGHNT and YENEEA. The CDR3 loop spans 15 amino acids. J gave up 5 bases and V 0 bases, and 6 bases lay outside the gene matches. For the CDR3, the DNA is TGTGCCAGCAGCTTAGAGATGGGACTAGTCCACGAGCAGTACTTC. It encodes CASSLEMGLVHEQYF.

This chain joins TRBV7-6 and TRBJ1-2; D is ambiguous. CDR3 size: 15 residues. Germline-derived CDR1 and CDR2 are SGHVS and FNYEAQ. Trimming removed 0 bases at V and 4 bases at J, with 12 bases between. DNA for the CDR3: TGTGCCAGCAGCTTAGCGGGGTACGGAAGCTATGGCTACACCTTC. Encoded protein: CASSLAGYGSYGYTF.

V usage is TRBV11-3 and J usage is TRBJ2-5, with D unresolved. The germline V gene encodes CDR1 SGHNT and CDR2 YENEEA. The CDR3 is made up of 16 amino acids. V was trimmed by 1 base and J by 5 bases, leaving 17 bases between them. The CDR3 bases are TGTGCCAGCAGCTTAGCTCCCTGGGATCTTTCGGAGACCCAGTACTTC. Translation gives CASSLAPWDLSETQYF. Variable domain in full (rest from reference TRBV11-3 and TRBJ2-5): EAGVVQSPRYKIIEKKQPVAFWCNPISGHNTLYWYLQNLGQGPELLIRYENEEAVDDSQLPKDRFSAERLKGVDSTLKIQPAELGDSAVYLCASSLAPWDLSETQYFGPGTRLLVL.

This chain uses TRBV3-1 (or the pseudogene TRBV3-2) with TRBJ1-3; 7 positions agree with TRBD1. J lost 2 bases, V lost 8 bases, and 6 bases had no gene match. CDR1 and CDR2 from the germline V gene are LGHDT and YNNKEL (reference sequence). There are 14 residues in the CDR3. The CDR3 nucleotides are TGTGCCAGCGGCAGGGGGATAACTGGAAACACCATATATTTT. Translated: CASGRGITGNTIYF.

This clone was detected once. The chain is built from TRBV27 and TRBJ1-5; D gene uncertain. The germline V and J ends were trimmed by 5 bases and 7 bases, with 12 bases remaining between them. Germline loops: CDR1 MNHEY, CDR2 SMNVEV (reference sequence). The CDR3 has 13 amino acids. As DNA, the CDR3 is TGTGCCAGCAGTAAAAGCGATGGGCAGCCCCAGCATTTT. It yields the protein CASSKSDGQPQHF.

This clone was seen a few times. The gene calls are TRBV19 and TRBJ1-1; 8 bases are a match to TRBD1. Per germline, CDR1 LNHDA and CDR2 SQIVND (reference sequence). The CDR3 covers 12 residues. V shed 9 bases and J 1 base; nucleotides not matched to a gene: 1. The CDR3 here is CASGTGNTEAFF. The CDR3 region has the DNA TGTGCCAGCGGGACAGGGAACACTGAAGCTTTCTTT.

The V and J genes are TRBV25-1 and TRBJ2-5; 7 bases align to TRBD2. V dropped 3 bases and J dropped 4; count of bases not matched to a gene: 11. This CDR3 contains 16 residues. In germline, CDR1 is MGHDK, CDR2 SYGVNS. Written as DNA, the CDR3 is TGTGCCAGCAGTGATTTTCCTTACGGGGGGTTAGAGACCCAGTACTTC. Translation: CASSDFPYGGLETQYF. The entire variable domain, with the rest obtained from reference TRBV25-1 and TRBJ2-5, is as follows: EADIYQTPRYLVIGTGKKITLECSQTMGHDKMYWYQQDPGMELHLIHYSYGVNSTEKGDLSSESTVSRIRTEHFPLTLESARPSHTSQYLCASSDFPYGGLETQYFGPGTRLLVL.

The chain uses TRBV27 and TRBJ1-5, with D possibly matching TRBD1 (6 bases). This CDR3 spans 16 amino acids. In germline, CDR1 is MNHEY, CDR2 SMNVEV (reference sequence). V gave up 4 bases and J gave up 0 bases, with 13 bases separating them. The CDR3 DNA follows: TGTGCCAGCAGTTCTTGGAGGGGGGATAGCAATCAGCCCCAGCATTTT. It codes for CASSSWRGDSNQPQHF.

This sequence joins TRBV7-2 and TRBJ1-5; 9 bases match TRBD1. The J segment lost 0 bases and the V segment lost 5 bases, leaving 8 bases of the junction unmatched. The V gene's germline CDR1 is SGHTA and CDR2 FQGNSA. This CDR3 has 17 amino acids. The CDR3, as DNA: TGTGCCAGCAGCCCACCCGGGACAGGGTATAGCAATCAGCCCCAGCATTTT. Amino acid sequence: CASSPPGTGYSNQPQHF.

The V gene is TRBV6-5, the J gene TRBJ1-2; TRBD1 agrees at 7 bases. V lost 0 bases to trimming and J lost 4 bases; unmatched junction nucleotides: 5. Germline lookup yields CDR1 MNHEY and CDR2 SVGAGI. The CDR3 runs 15 residues. CDR3 residues: CASSYSKGGGYGYTF. Here the CDR3 DNA reads TGTGCCAGCAGTTACTCGAAAGGGGGCGGCTATGGCTACACCTTC.

The chain carries TRBV7-9 and TRBJ1-3; 7 bases map to TRBD1. V dropped 5 bases and J dropped 4; count of bases not matched to a gene: 11. The CDR3 totals 16 residues. CDR1 and CDR2 (germline): SEHNR, FQNEAQ (reference sequence). CDR3 amino acids: CASSPSPRGRGNTIYF. DNA of the CDR3: TGTGCCAGCAGCCCGTCACCCAGGGGGAGGGGAAACACCATATATTTT.

V gene TRBV7-2 combines with J gene TRBJ2-5, with TRBD2 as a possible D gene (5 bases). With 5 bases removed from V and 5 bases from J, the gap between germline ends came to 18 bases. The CDR3 sequence is 15 residues long. CDR1 SGHTA and CDR2 FQGNSA come from the germline V gene. The CDR3 is CASSLYGSTQETQYF. The CDR3 DNA reads TGTGCCAGCAGCCTTTATGGGAGCACACAGGAGACCCAGTACTTC.

The genes are TRBV29-1 and TRBJ2-6; D is possibly TRBD1 or TRBD2 (5 bases each). V shed 4 bases and J shed 0 bases, with 13 bases lying between them. The CDR3 extends over 16 amino acids. The germline V gene has CDR1 SQVTM and CDR2 ANQGSEA. CDR3 residues: CSVARDVDSGANVLTF. The CDR3 DNA is TGCAGCGTTGCCCGGGACGTCGACTCTGGGGCCAACGTCCTGACTTTC.

V and J are TRBV4-2 and TRBJ2-1; D is undetermined. Trimming removed 0 bases at V and 10 bases at J, with 7 bases between. The germline V gene has CDR1 LGHNA and CDR2 YNFKEQ. The CDR3 length is 12 residues. The DNA of the CDR3 is TGTGCCAGCAGCCAAGAACAAACAGAGCAGTTCTTC. Translated: CASSQEQTEQFF.

The chain has TRBV28 and TRBJ2-7; TRBD2 agrees at 7 bases. Germline CDR1 MDHEN, CDR2 SYDVKM. This CDR3 is built from 13 residues. With 5 bases clipped from V and 2 bases from J, the junction kept 3 bases outside the gene matches. The CDR3 region has the DNA TGTGCCAGCAGTCCTACTAGCGCCTACGAGCAGTACTTC. Residues: CASSPTSAYEQYF.

The table lists this clone with a count of one. The chain combines TRBV24-1 with TRBJ2-2; 11 bases map to TRBD2. Germline CDR1 is KGHDR and CDR2 is SFDVKD. This CDR3 is built from 18 residues. The junction had 6 bases not matched to a gene; V was cut back by 3 bases and J by 1 base. This CDR3 reads CATSDPGTSGLNTGELFF. The CDR3 region has the DNA TGTGCCACCAGTGATCCCGGGACTAGCGGACTGAACACCGGGGAGCTGTTTTTT.

The rearrangement joins TRBV7-2 to TRBJ2-7; no clear D gene. Germline V gene lookup returns CDR1 SGHTA and CDR2 FQGNSA. Trimming removed 1 base from V and 5 bases from J, with 6 bases in between. There are 12 residues in the CDR3. This chain's CDR3 is CASSLGYDEQYF. The CDR3 coding sequence is TGTGCCAGCAGCTTAGGCTACGACGAGCAGTACTTC.